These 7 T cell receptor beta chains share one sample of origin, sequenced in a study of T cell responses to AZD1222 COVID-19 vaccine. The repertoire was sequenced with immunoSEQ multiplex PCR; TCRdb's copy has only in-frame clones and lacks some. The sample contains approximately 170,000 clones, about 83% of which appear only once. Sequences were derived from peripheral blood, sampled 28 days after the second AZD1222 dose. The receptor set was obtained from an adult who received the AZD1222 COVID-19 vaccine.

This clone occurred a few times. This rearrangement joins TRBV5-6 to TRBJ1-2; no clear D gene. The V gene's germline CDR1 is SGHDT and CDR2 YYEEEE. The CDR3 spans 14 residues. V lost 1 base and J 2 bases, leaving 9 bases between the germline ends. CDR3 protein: CASSLMGLNYGYTF. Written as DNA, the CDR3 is TGTGCCAGCAGCTTGATGGGGTTGAACTATGGCTACACCTTC.

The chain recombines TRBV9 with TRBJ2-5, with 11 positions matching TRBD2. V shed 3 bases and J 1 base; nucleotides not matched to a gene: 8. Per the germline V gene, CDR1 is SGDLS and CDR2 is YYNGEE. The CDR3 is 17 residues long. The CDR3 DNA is TGTGCCAGCAGCGATAATCTAGCGGGGGGAATCCAAGAGACCCAGTACTTC. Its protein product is CASSDNLAGGIQETQYF.

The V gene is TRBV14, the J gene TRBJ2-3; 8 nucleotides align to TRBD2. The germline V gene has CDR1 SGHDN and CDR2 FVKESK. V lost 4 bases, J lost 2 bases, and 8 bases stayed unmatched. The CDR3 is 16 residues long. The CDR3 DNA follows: TGTGCCAGCAGCCCGCACTTAGCGGGGTACACAGATACGCAGTATTTT. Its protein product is CASSPHLAGYTDTQYF.

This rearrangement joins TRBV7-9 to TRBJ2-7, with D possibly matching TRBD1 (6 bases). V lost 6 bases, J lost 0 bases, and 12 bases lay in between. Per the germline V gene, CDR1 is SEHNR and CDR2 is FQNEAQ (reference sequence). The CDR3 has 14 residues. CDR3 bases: TGTGCCAGCAGTCAGGGGTTGCGCTCCTACGAGCAGTACTTC. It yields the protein CASSQGLRSYEQYF.

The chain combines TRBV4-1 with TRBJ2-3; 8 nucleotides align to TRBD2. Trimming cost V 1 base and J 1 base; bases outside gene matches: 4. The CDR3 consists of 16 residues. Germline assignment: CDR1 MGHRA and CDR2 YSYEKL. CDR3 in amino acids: CASSQVGRGGTDTQYF. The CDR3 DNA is TGCGCCAGCAGCCAAGTCGGGCGGGGGGGCACAGATACGCAGTATTTT.

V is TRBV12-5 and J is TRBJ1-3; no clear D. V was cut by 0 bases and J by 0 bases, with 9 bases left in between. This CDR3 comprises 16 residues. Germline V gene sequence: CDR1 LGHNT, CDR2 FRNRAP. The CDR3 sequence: CASGLVLGNSGNTIYF. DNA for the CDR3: TGTGCTAGTGGTTTGGTACTTGGGAACTCTGGAAACACCATATATTTT. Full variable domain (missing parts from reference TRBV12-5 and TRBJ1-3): DARVTQTPRHKVTEMGQEVTMRCQPILGHNTVFWYRQTMMQGLELLAYFRNRAPLDDSGMPKDRFSAEMPDATLATLKIQPSEPRDSAVYFCASGLVLGNSGNTIYFGEGSWLTVV.

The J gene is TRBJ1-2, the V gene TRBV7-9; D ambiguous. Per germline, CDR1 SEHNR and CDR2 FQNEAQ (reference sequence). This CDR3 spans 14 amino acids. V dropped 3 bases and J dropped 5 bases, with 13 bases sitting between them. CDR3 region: CASSFSGVDYGYTF. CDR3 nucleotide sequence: TGTGCCAGCAGCTTCTCCGGGGTTGATTATGGCTACACCTTC.